The subject of this entry is one TCR beta chain. This specimen belongs to a study of shared clonotypes between healthy human individuals. TCRdb keeps only in-frame clones here, not all; method: immunoSEQ multiplex PCR. Seen here are 2,500,000 or so clones, approximately 90% observed once, and the top ten hold roughly 0.13%. Losses at the gene ends were 1 base for V and 1 base for J; bases not matched to a gene: 8. This CDR3 spans 17 amino acids. In germline, CDR1 is SGHRS, CDR2 YFSETQ. The sequencing input was naive CD4+ T cells sorted from blood. Specified subset: CD45RA+ positively selected. The V and J genes are TRBV5-1 and TRBJ1-3, with TRBD1 identical over 7 bases. This TCR was recovered from a man younger than 35 in good health. The chain's CDR3 is CASSLSSGTVSGNTIYF. The CDR3 DNA sequence: TGCGCCAGCAGCTTGAGCTCCGGGACAGTTTCTGGAAACACCATATATTTT.